A single T cell receptor beta chain is shown here with its context. The antigen is not known. TCR beta CDR3 regions were amplified from RNA transcripts. HTBI-primed first-round RT-PCR preceded second-round multiplex PCR. TCRdb processed the multiplex PCR reads anew with MiXCR; each CDR3 protein has one entry. The repertoire has 350,000 to 450,000 distinct CDR3 sequences, roughly 21% of them found once; the top ten carry approximately 3%. The data stem from a study of Graves' ophthalmopathy and Graves' hyperthyroidism. Across the whole study: The blood sample was drawn at first diagnosis and before any treatment.

Study-wide findings and caveats: Progression of ophthalmopathy was predicted by the model with roughly 70% sensitivity and about 72% specificity.

CDR3 length equals 15 residues. Germline CDR1 LNHDA, CDR2 SQIVND (reference sequence). Deletions cut 6 bases from V and 6 bases from J, with 17 bases between. The chain joins TRBV19 to TRBJ2-2; perhaps TRBD2 as D (5 bases). This TCR was sampled from a woman aged 18 to 35 with stable Graves' hyperthyroidism. Material: peripheral blood. The CDR3 region has the DNA TGTGCCAGTAGCACCTCTGGGAGTTTCCCCGGGGAGCTGTTTTTT. This gives the protein CASSTSGSFPGELFF.